This T cell receptor beta chain was identified in a study of blood T cell repertoires in COVID-19. Study-level background: Nucleic acid was either cDNA or gDNA, and it came from T cells, B-cell-depleted T cells, or PBMCs.

Seattle-derived patients entered the study during active infection and were followed longitudinally. V lost 4 bases to trimming and J lost 5 bases; unmatched junction nucleotides: 7. The CDR3 spans 15 residues. CDR1 is SNHLY, CDR2 FYNNEI, per germline. How the authors handled the data: Reference gene primer amplification in the assay estimated nucleated cell counts. The assay was immunoSEQ multiplex PCR, and TCRdb's table has in-frame clones only and misses some. V and J calls and clone size follow that table, whereas D and trimming were derived from the DNA. The sample shows a few hundred thousand clones, almost 90% of them seen only once.

Sequencing input: peripheral blood. The receptor comes from a woman in her 30s with COVID-19, enrolled during active disease. The chain carries TRBV2 and TRBJ1-5; TRBD1 matches 8 bases. The CDR3 reads CASSGGRQGYQPQHF. CDR3 bases: TGTGCCAGCAGTGGGGGGAGACAGGGGTATCAGCCCCAGCATTTT.